This TCR beta chain was observed in a study of graft-versus-host responses after intestinal transplantation. Regarding the study as a whole: GvH clone levels peaked in circulation, and this peak was associated with early post-transplant HvG declines.

This CDR3 has 15 amino acids. With regard to this clone: Antigen: not known.

TCRdb's table, derived via immunoSEQ multiplex PCR, lists solely in-frame clones and lacks some. Of some 110,000 clones in the sample, 90% are singletons; the top ten hold about 0.18%. The chain employs TRBV12-2 and TRBJ2-3; the table gives TRBD2 as D, unverified against the DNA. TRBV12-2 is a documented pseudogene. The sequenced sample was unstimulated CD4+ T cells sorted from spleen or lymph node cells, obtained before intestinal transplant. The clonotype comes from a human donor who received an intestinal transplant. This CDR3 reads CASRPYQRRTDTQYF. In DNA form, the CDR3 reads TGTGCAAGTCGCCCTTACCAGCGCCGCACAGATACGCAGTATTTT.